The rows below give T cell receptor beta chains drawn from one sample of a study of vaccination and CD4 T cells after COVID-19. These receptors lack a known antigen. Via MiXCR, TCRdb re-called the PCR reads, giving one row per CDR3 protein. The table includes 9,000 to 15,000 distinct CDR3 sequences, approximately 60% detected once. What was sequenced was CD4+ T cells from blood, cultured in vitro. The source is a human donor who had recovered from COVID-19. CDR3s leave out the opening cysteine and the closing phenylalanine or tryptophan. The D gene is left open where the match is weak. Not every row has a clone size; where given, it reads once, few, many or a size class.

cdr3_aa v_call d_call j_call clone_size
ASSPSRNNEKLF TRBV6-1 . TRBJ1-4 once
ASSQQDAFRGYT TRBV19 . TRBJ1-2 .
AISLGQGTNLRQETQY TRBV10-3 TRBD1 TRBJ2-5 .
ASSRRGGSSGIRPDTQY TRBV11-2 TRBD2 TRBJ2-3 .
ASSLAGSGSSVVREQY TRBV5-1 TRBD2 TRBJ2-7 .
ASTTGTGGGQPQH TRBV19 TRBD1 TRBJ1-5 .
ASIPGGGLSTDTQY TRBV5-4 . TRBJ2-3 .
SGSGDRALFDTYNSPLH TRBV29-1 TRBD1 TRBJ1-6 .
ASSQYSRDRYGEAF TRBV7-9 TRBD1 TRBJ1-1 few
ASSQRTGDYGYT TRBV5-4 TRBD1 TRBJ1-2 .
ASSLGLAGVETQY TRBV5-4 TRBD2 TRBJ2-5 .
ASSGQGPNDEAF TRBV6-2/TRBV6-3 TRBD1 TRBJ1-1 .
SARRQGPETQY TRBV20-1 TRBD1 TRBJ2-5 .
SARDRSGYT TRBV20-1 . TRBJ1-2 .
ASSEVSGSYEQY TRBV19 . TRBJ2-7 few
ASSRTGEAF TRBV6-1 . TRBJ1-1 .
ASSLRAGEILQETQY TRBV27 TRBD2 TRBJ2-5 .
ASSLAGQGWTQY TRBV5-6 TRBD1 TRBJ2-5 .
ASRGGSSTGELF TRBV2 TRBD2 TRBJ2-2 .
ASRKATNEQF TRBV6-1 . TRBJ2-1 .
ASSQDYSRAWETQY TRBV14 . TRBJ2-5 .
ASSYTAGGVTDTQY TRBV6-2/TRBV6-3 TRBD2 TRBJ2-3 .
ASSYRGEGGELF TRBV6-5 . TRBJ2-2 .
ASSRPGQSNTEAF TRBV19 . TRBJ1-1 .
SARDRTGWTEAF TRBV20-1 . TRBJ1-1 .
ASSSYGCPYGYT TRBV27 . TRBJ1-2 .